The 16 T cell receptor beta chains below were found in one sample sequenced in a study of CXCR3-negative and CXCR3-positive naive CD8 T cells. Study outcomes and limitations: A higher hydrophobicity marked the TRB CDR3s of CXCR3-positive naive cells versus CXCR3-negative naive cells.

For these TCRs, the target antigens are not known. cDNA libraries for TRB were generated by 5' RACE incorporating UMI labels. Reanalyzing the 5' RACE reads, TCRdb keeps one entry per CDR3 protein, without DNA. Here the sample table reports some 130,000 distinct CDR3 sequences. Source material: naive CXCR3+ CD8+ T cells from blood. Subset of the sample: CD45RO-CCR7+CD27+CD95- naive CD8+ T cells expressing CXCR3 (TNR3+). The origin of the receptors is a human donor in good health. Some clones in this sample may be carry-over from other donors' samples.

This chain connects TRBV19 to TRBJ2-7. The CDR3 has 17 residues. The germline V gene has CDR1 LNHDA and CDR2 SQIVND (reference sequence). CDR3 in amino acids: CASSMGWLKGEVYEQYF.

This chain joins TRBV27 and TRBJ2-1. The CDR3 extends over 13 amino acids. Germline loops: CDR1 MNHEY, CDR2 SMNVEV (reference sequence). The chain's CDR3 is CASSLSRNNEQFF.

The chain recombines TRBV28 with TRBJ1-2; the D gene TCRdb calls, TRBD1, cannot be checked with no DNA. The germline V gene encodes CDR1 MDHEN and CDR2 SYDVKM. This CDR3 has 15 residues. The CDR3 loop is CASSFQGALIYGYTF.

This rearrangement joins TRBV28 to TRBJ1-1. The CDR3 loop spans 14 amino acids. Looked up from germline, CDR1 is MDHEN and CDR2 is SYDVKM. The CDR3 protein is CASSRIHMSTEAFF.

This chain joins TRBV7-9 and TRBJ1-1. This CDR3 has 14 amino acids. Germline V lookup: CDR1 SEHNR, CDR2 FQNEAQ (reference sequence). The chain's CDR3 is CASSPSHGGTEAFF. The variable domain in full, with the rest retrieved from reference TRBV7-9 and TRBJ1-1, is DTGVSQNPRHKITKRGQNVTFRCDPISEHNRLYWYRQTLGQGPEFLTYFQNEAQLEKSRLLSDRFSAERPKGSFSTLEIQRTEQGDSAMYLCASSPSHGGTEAFFGQGTRLTVV.

V is TRBV20-1 and J is TRBJ2-2; TCRdb's assignment of TRBD1 cannot be checked, as there is no DNA. The CDR3 covers 14 residues. Germline V gene data show CDR1 as DFQATT and CDR2 as SNEGSKA (reference sequence). This CDR3 is CSAAPPKDTGELFF.

This sequence joins TRBV6-5 and TRBJ2-1; TCRdb's D call of TRBD2 is untestable without DNA. Germline V CDR1 and CDR2: MNHEY, SVGAGI. This CDR3 has 17 residues. Here the CDR3 reads CASSYISSSESYNEQFF.

V and J are TRBV6-2 or TRBV6-3 and TRBJ1-1; absent DNA, TCRdb's TRBD1 call cannot be checked. Germline V CDR1 and CDR2: MNHEY, SVGEGT. The CDR3 contains 14 residues. CDR3 sequence: CAVRDRGYGTEAFF.

The rearrangement joins TRBV2 to TRBJ2-7. The germline V gene encodes CDR1 SNHLY and CDR2 FYNNEI. This CDR3 comprises 13 residues. CDR3: CASSEGEKYEQYF.

CDR3 amino acids: CASSLDRYQETQYF. The V gene is TRBV7-9, the J gene TRBJ2-5. Germline CDR1 and CDR2: SEHNR and FQNEAQ (reference sequence). This CDR3 has 14 residues.

The chain carries TRBV6-4 and TRBJ2-2; the TRBD1 assignment by TCRdb is unverifiable without DNA. This CDR3 region has 13 residues. The germline V gene encodes CDR1 MRHNA and CDR2 SNTAGT. CDR3 sequence: CARDRPNTGELFF.

The chain has TRBV27 and TRBJ2-7; TCRdb picks TRBD1, but there is no DNA to check that call. This CDR3 has 17 residues. The germline V gene has CDR1 MNHEY and CDR2 SMNVEV (reference sequence). This CDR3 reads CASSLSWGDPSSYEQYF.

This rearrangement joins TRBV27 to TRBJ1-1; the D gene TCRdb calls, TRBD1, cannot be checked with no DNA. Germline CDR1 and CDR2: MNHEY and SMNVEV (reference sequence). The CDR3 length is 13 residues. The CDR3 sequence: CASSLATGQEAFF.

The chain employs TRBV24-1 and TRBJ1-3; the D call from TCRdb, TRBD1, cannot be confirmed without DNA. CDR1 KGHDR and CDR2 SFDVKD come from the germline V gene. The CDR3 runs 13 residues. The CDR3 reads CATSSGSRNTIYF.

The rearrangement joins TRBV20-1 to TRBJ2-7; checking the TCRdb D call of TRBD1 is not possible without DNA. Germline V lookup: CDR1 DFQATT, CDR2 SNEGSKA (reference sequence). The CDR3 covers 13 residues. CDR3: CSARDPGNYEQYF.

The chain joins TRBV20-1 to TRBJ2-7; TCRdb selects TRBD1, and the lack of DNA leaves this call unchecked. CDR1 and CDR2 from the germline V gene are DFQATT and SNEGSKA (reference sequence). CDR3 length equals 13 residues. This CDR3 reads CSARGLGTYEQYF.